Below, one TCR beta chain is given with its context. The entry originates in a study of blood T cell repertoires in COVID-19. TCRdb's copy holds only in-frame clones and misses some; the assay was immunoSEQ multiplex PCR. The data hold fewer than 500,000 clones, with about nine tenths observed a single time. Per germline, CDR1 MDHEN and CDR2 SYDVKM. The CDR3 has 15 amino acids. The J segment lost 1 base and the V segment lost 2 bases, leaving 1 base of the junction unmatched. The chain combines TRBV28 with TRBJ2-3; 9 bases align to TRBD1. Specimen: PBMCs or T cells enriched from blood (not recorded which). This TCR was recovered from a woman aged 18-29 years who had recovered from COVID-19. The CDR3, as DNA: TGTGCCAGCAGTTTAAGGACAGGGGGCACAGATACGCAGTATTTT. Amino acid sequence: CASSLRTGGTDTQYF.